Below, one T cell receptor (beta chain) is given with its context. Its cognate antigen is unknown. PCR involved 60 Vbeta and 13 Jbeta primers. TCRdb's table, derived via immunoSEQ multiplex PCR, lists solely in-frame clones and lacks some. The repertoire holds roughly 290,000 clones, over 85% seen once, with roughly 2% in the top ten. These data come from a study of cytomegalovirus exposure and HLA in healthy donors. Germline V lookup: CDR1 SGHTA, CDR2 FQGNSA. V lost 2 bases and J lost 1, with 10 bases in between. This CDR3 has 15 amino acids. Study-level findings and limits: Investigators reported about 160 TCR beta chains as tied to cytomegalovirus. Roughly uniform depth of sequencing across donors was assumed in presence/absence analyses.

V gene TRBV7-2 combines with J gene TRBJ2-3, with D unresolved. This clonotype originated in a young woman in good health and CMV-seronegative. What was sequenced was PBMCs. As DNA, the CDR3 is TGTGCCAGCAGCTTAATTAGTGTGGGCACAGATACGCAGTATTTT. Translated: CASSLISVGTDTQYF.